A selection of T cell receptor beta chains follows, all from one sample in a study of cytomegalovirus exposure and HLA in healthy donors. The assay was immunoSEQ multiplex PCR, and TCRdb's table has in-frame clones only and misses some. The sample lists fewer than 200,000 clones, roughly 65% occurring once. What was sequenced was PBMCs. These receptors were taken from a woman aged 18-29 years in good health and CMV-seropositive. CDR3s include the opening cysteine and the closing phenylalanine or tryptophan. Fields, in order: CDR3 protein, CDR3 DNA, D gene, V gene, J gene, clone size. D genes are given only for firm matches. Clone size is stated in some rows and not others, as once, few, many or a class when expanded.

CDR3: CASSPRGGAIDTQYF; DNA: TGTGCCAGCAGCCCCCGGGGAGGGGCTATAGATACGCAGTATTTT; D: TRBD2; V: TRBV7-2; J: TRBJ2-3; size: few
CDR3: CASSLRGDRLTNEKLFF; DNA: TGTGCCAGCAGCTTGCGGGGGGATCGTTTAACTAATGAAAAACTGTTTTTT; D: NA; V: TRBV5-6; J: TRBJ1-4; size: NA
CDR3: CASSQGLAASYEQYF; DNA: TGTGCCAGCAGCCAAGGTCTAGCGGCCTCCTACGAGCAGTACTTC; D: TRBD2; V: TRBV4-2; J: TRBJ2-7; size: few
CDR3: CASSVARLGALAKNIQYF; DNA: TGTGCCAGCAGCGTAGCCCGATTGGGGGCTCTAGCCAAAAACATTCAGTACTTC; D: NA; V: TRBV9; J: TRBJ2-4; size: NA
CDR3: CASSLAAGEDTQYF; DNA: TGTGCCAGCAGCTTGGCGGCGGGAGAAGATACGCAGTATTTT; D: TRBD2; V: TRBV5-6; J: TRBJ2-3; size: few
CDR3: CASSSTGNSYNEQFF; DNA: TGCGCCAGCAGCTCGACGGGGAACTCCTATAATGAGCAGTTCTTC; D: NA; V: TRBV5-1; J: TRBJ2-1; size: NA
CDR3: CASSYSAGATYEQYF; DNA: TGTGCCAGCAGTTACTCAGCGGGGGCAACCTACGAGCAGTACTTC; D: TRBD2; V: TRBV6-5; J: TRBJ2-7; size: NA
CDR3: CASSLSLSLYGQYF; DNA: TGCGCCAGCAGCCTCTCTCTTTCGCTCTACGGGCAGTACTTC; D: NA; V: TRBV4-1; J: TRBJ2-7; size: NA
CDR3: CARTTERTSGISYNEQFF; DNA: TGTGCCCGCACGACCGAGAGGACTAGCGGGATCTCCTACAATGAGCAGTTCTTC; D: TRBD2; V: TRBV30; J: TRBJ2-1; size: NA
CDR3: CASSGTGDQPQHF; DNA: TGTGCCAGCAGCGGTACAGGGGATCAGCCCCAGCATTTT; D: TRBD1; V: TRBV6-6; J: TRBJ1-5; size: NA
CDR3: CASSPTGIGGYTF; DNA: TGTGCCAGCAGTCCGACAGGGATTGGAGGCTACACCTTC; D: TRBD1; V: TRBV28; J: TRBJ1-2; size: NA
CDR3: CASKGDLNTIYF; DNA: TGTGCCAGCAAGGGGGATCTGAACACCATATATTTT; D: NA; V: TRBV28; J: TRBJ1-3; size: NA
CDR3: CASSAAGTMGDNTQYF; DNA: TGCGCCAGCAGCGCCGCCGGGACTATGGGAGATAATACGCAGTATTTT; D: TRBD2; V: TRBV5-1; J: TRBJ2-3; size: NA
CDR3: CASSKSRLAAYNEQFF; DNA: TGCGCCAGCAGCAAATCCCGACTAGCGGCCTACAATGAGCAGTTCTTC; D: TRBD2; V: TRBV4-1; J: TRBJ2-1; size: few
CDR3: CASRGQGAERGQGADGAGEQFF; DNA: TGTGCCAGCAGGGGACAGGGCGCGGAAAGGGGACAGGGCGCGGATGGCGCCGGTGAGCAGTTCTTC; D: TRBD1; V: TRBV27; J: TRBJ2-1; size: NA
CDR3: CASSGGLQNYNEQFF; DNA: TGCGCCAGCAGCGGCGGACTACAAAACTACAATGAGCAGTTCTTC; D: NA; V: TRBV5-1; J: TRBJ2-1; size: NA
CDR3: CASSPGTAYEQYF; DNA: TGTGCCAGCTCACCCGGGACAGCCTACGAGCAGTACTTC; D: TRBD1; V: TRBV18; J: TRBJ2-7; size: NA
CDR3: CASSRQGTSTDTQYF; DNA: TGTGCCAGCAGTAGACAGGGGACCAGCACAGATACGCAGTATTTT; D: TRBD1; V: TRBV2; J: TRBJ2-3; size: NA
CDR3: CASSLVQGSEKLFF; DNA: TGTGCCAGCAGCTTAGTACAGGGATCTGAAAAACTGTTTTTT; D: NA; V: TRBV7-9; J: TRBJ1-4; size: NA
CDR3: CASRGGEVYEQYF; DNA: TGTGCCAGCAGGGGGGGTGAAGTCTACGAGCAGTACTTC; D: NA; V: TRBV5-6; J: TRBJ2-7; size: NA
CDR3: CASSQGQPNEKLFF; DNA: TGCGCCAGCAGCCAGGGACAGCCGAATGAAAAACTGTTTTTT; D: TRBD1; V: TRBV5-1; J: TRBJ1-4; size: few
CDR3: CASSEEDAGIQYF; DNA: TGTGCCAGCAGTGAAGAGGACGCGGGCATTCAGTACTTC; D: NA; V: TRBV2; J: TRBJ2-4; size: NA
CDR3: CASSADPTSRETQYF; DNA: TGTGCCAGCAGCGCCGATCCCACTAGTCGAGAGACCCAGTACTTC; D: NA; V: TRBV9; J: TRBJ2-5; size: few
CDR3: CASSYGDSYGYTF; DNA: TGTGCCAGCAGTTACGGGGACTCTTATGGCTACACCTTC; D: NA; V: TRBV6-6; J: TRBJ1-2; size: once
CDR3: CASSSGQGAPNEKLFF; DNA: TGTGCCAGCAGCTCCGGACAGGGCGCCCCTAATGAAAAACTGTTTTTT; D: TRBD1; V: TRBV7-9; J: TRBJ1-4; size: NA
CDR3: CASSVGALAGGGRNNEQFF; DNA: TGCGCCAGCAGCGTCGGGGCACTAGCGGGAGGGGGAAGGAACAATGAGCAGTTCTTC; D: TRBD2; V: TRBV5-1; J: TRBJ2-1; size: once
CDR3: CATSYWTSGNEQFF; DNA: TGTGCCACCAGCTATTGGACTAGCGGGAATGAGCAGTTCTTC; D: TRBD2; V: TRBV15; J: TRBJ2-1; size: NA
CDR3: CASSMQVHTEAFF; DNA: TGTGCCAGTAGTATGCAGGTCCACACTGAAGCTTTCTTT; D: NA; V: TRBV19; J: TRBJ1-1; size: few